One sample yielded the 3 T cell receptor beta chains listed below, sequenced in a study of radiotherapy plus CTLA-4 blockade in lung cancer. TCRdb's copy holds only in-frame clones and misses some; the assay was immunoSEQ multiplex PCR. The sample gives about 99,000 clones, 85% to 90% of which show up once; 4.5% to 6% is in the top ten. The specimen was peripheral blood, collected from a patient treated with radiotherapy plus ipilimumab. These receptors came from a human donor with non-small cell lung cancer that progressed on radiotherapy plus ipilimumab.

J is TRBJ2-5 and V is TRBV30, with TRBD2 identical over 14 bases. The CDR3 consists of 16 residues. Per the germline V gene, CDR1 is GTSNPN and CDR2 is SVGIG (reference sequence). V lost 0 bases, J lost 4 bases, and 4 bases stayed unmatched. CDR3 sequence: CAWSVRGTSGRETQYF. CDR3 sequence (DNA): TGTGCCTGGAGTGTACGCGGGACTAGCGGGAGAGAGACCCAGTACTTC.

This clone was picked up one time. The chain links TRBV7-9 to TRBJ1-1; perhaps TRBD1 as D (5 bases). Germline V gene lookup returns CDR1 SEHNR and CDR2 FQNEAQ (reference sequence). The V and J ends lost 1 base and 2 bases respectively, with 11 bases between them. This CDR3 is 15 amino acids long. In nucleotides, the CDR3 is TGTGCCAGCAGCTTAGTAGGGGCCCCTAACACTGAAGCTTTCTTT. This encodes CASSLVGAPNTEAFF.

In nucleotides, the CDR3 is TGTGCCAGCAGCCCCTCATGGCTACTAGCCAAAAACATTCAGTACTTC. Amino acids: CASSPSWLLAKNIQYF. The rearrangement links TRBV5-6 to TRBJ2-4; the D is unclear. The CDR3 loop spans 16 amino acids. The germline V gene encodes CDR1 SGHDT and CDR2 YYEEEE. With 4 bases removed from V and 0 bases from J, the gap between germline ends came to 14 bases.